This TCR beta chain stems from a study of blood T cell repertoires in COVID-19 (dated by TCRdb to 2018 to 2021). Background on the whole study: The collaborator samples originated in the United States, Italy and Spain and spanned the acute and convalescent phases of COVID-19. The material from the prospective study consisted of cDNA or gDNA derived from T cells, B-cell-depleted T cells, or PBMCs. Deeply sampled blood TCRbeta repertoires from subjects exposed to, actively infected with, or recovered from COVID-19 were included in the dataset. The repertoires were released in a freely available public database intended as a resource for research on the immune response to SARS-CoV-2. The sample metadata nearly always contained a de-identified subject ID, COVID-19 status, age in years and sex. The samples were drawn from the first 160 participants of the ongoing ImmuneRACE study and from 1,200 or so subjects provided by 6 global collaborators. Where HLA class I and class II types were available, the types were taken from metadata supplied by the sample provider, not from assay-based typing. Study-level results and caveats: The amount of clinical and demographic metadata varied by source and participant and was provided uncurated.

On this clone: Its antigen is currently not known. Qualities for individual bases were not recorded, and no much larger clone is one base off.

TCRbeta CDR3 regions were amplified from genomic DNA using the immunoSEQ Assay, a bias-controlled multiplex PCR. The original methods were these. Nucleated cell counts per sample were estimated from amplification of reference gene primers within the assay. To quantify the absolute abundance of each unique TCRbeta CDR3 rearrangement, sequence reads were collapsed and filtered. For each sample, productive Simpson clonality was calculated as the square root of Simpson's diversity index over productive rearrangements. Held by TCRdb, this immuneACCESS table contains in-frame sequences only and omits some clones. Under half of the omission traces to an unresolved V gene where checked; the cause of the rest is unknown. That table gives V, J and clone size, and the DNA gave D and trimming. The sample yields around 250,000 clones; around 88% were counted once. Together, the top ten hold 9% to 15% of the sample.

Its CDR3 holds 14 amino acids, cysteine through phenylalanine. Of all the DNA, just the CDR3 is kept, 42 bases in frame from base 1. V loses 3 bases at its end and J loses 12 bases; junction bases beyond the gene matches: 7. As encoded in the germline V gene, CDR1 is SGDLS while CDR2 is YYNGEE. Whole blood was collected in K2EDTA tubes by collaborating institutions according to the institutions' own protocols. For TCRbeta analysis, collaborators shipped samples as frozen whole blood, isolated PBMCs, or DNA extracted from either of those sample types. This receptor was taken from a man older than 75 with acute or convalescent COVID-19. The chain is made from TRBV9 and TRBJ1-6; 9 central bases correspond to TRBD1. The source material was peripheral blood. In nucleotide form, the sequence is TGTGCCAGCAGCGCCGGGACAGGGCTTGGACCCCTCCACTTT. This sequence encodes CASSAGTGLGPLHF.